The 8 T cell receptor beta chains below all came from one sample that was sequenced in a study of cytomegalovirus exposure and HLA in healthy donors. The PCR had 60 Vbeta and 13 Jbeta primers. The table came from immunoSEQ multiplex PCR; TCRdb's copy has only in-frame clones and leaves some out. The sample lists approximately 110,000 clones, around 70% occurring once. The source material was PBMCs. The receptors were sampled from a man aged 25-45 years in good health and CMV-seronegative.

The CDR3 spells CASSLSASGIDNEQFF. CDR3 in DNA: TGTGCCAGTAGTTTAAGTGCTAGCGGGATAGACAATGAGCAGTTCTTC. The chain uses TRBV19 and TRBJ2-1, with TRBD2 matching over 9 bases. CDR1 and CDR2 (germline): LNHDA, SQIVND (reference sequence). The J segment lost 5 bases and the V segment lost 5 bases, leaving 10 bases of the junction unmatched. The CDR3 contains 16 residues.

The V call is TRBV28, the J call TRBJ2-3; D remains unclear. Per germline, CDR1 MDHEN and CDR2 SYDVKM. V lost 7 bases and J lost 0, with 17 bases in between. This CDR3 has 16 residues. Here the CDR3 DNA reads TGTGCCAGCACCTCACTTGCGCGCCGAAGCACAGATACGCAGTATTTT. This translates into CASTSLARRSTDTQYF. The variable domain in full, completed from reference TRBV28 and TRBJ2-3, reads DVKVTQSSRYLVKRTGEKVFLECVQDMDHENMFWYRQDPGLGLRLIYFSYDVKMKEKGDIPEGYSVSREKKERFSLILESASTNQTSMYLCASTSLARRSTDTQYFGPGTRLTVL.

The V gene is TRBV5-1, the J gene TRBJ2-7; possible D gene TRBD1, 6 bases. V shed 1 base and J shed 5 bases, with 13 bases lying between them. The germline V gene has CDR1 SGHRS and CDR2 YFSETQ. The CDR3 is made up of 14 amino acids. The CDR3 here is CASSLMGARNEQYF. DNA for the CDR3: TGCGCCAGCAGCTTGATGGGGGCGCGGAACGAGCAGTACTTC. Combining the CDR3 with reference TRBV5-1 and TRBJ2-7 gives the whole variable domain KAGVTQTPRYLIKTRGQQVTLSCSPISGHRSVSWYQQTPGQGLQFLFEYFSETQRNKGNFPGRFSGRQFSNSRSEMNVSTLELGDSALYLCASSLMGARNEQYFGPGTRLTVT.

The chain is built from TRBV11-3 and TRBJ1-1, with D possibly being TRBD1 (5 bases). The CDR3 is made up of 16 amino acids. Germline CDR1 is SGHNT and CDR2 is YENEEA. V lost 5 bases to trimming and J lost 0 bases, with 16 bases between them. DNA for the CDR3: TGTGCCAGCAGCCAGACAGATGCCCCCATGAACACTGAAGCTTTCTTT. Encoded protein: CASSQTDAPMNTEAFF.

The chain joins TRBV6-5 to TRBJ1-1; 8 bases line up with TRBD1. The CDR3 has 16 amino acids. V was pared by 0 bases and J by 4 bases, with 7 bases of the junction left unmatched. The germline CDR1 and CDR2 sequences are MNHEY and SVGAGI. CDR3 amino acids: CASSYSDRAYGTEAFF. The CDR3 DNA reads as TGTGCCAGCAGTTACTCGGACAGGGCATATGGCACTGAAGCTTTCTTT.

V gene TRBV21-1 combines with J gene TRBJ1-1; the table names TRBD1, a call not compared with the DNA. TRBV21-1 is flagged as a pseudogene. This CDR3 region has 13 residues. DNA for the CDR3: TGTGCCAGCACCCAGGGGGTGGACACTGAAGCTTTCTTT. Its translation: CASTQGVDTEAFF.

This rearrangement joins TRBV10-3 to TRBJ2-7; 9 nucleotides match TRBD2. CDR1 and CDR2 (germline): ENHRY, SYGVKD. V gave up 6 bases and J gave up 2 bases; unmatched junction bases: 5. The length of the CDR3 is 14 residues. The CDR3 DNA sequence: TGTGCCATCAGGTCAGCGGGAGGTCCCTACGAGCAGTACTTC. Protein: CAIRSAGGPYEQYF.

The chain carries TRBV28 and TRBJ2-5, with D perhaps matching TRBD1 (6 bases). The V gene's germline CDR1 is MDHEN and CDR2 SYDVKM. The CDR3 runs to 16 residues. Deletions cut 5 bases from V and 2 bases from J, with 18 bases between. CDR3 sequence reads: CASSTKHDRLQETQYF. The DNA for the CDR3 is TGTGCCAGCAGTACGAAACACGACAGGCTACAAGAGACCCAGTACTTC.